The subject of this entry is one T cell receptor (beta chain). Its specificity is not known. Trimming removed 1 base from V and 3 bases from J, with 9 bases in between. From germline, CDR1 is MDHEN and CDR2 SYDVKM. This CDR3 comprises 14 residues. The sample originates from a study of PD-1 blockade in classical Hodgkin lymphoma. Whole-study results and caveats: The repertoire differences lack a defined cause, possibly disease activity or prior therapy. Exclusion was the outcome for patients who began nivolumab under 1 year after ASCT.

TCRdb's table, derived via immunoSEQ multiplex PCR, lists solely in-frame clones and lacks some. The sample records 470 or so clones, more than 60% being singletons. With no exception, relapse followed autologous stem cell transplantation in all patients, and brentuximab vedotin exposure varied. From thawed PBMCs, CD8+ T cells were isolated by magnetic negative selection. The best responses consisted of complete response, partial response or progressive disease. The source was CD8+ T cells from blood, collected at baseline. The chain joins TRBV28 to TRBJ1-2; D might be TRBD1 (5 bases). The TCR sequence derives from a human donor with classical Hodgkin lymphoma. Here the CDR3 reads CASSLSPGYYGYTF. The CDR3 DNA reads TGTGCCAGCAGTTTATCCCCAGGGTACTATGGCTACACCTTC.